This TCR beta chain was profiled in a study of radiotherapy plus CTLA-4 blockade in lung cancer. Study-wide background: The study recorded objective responses in roughly a sixth of patients and disease control in 31%. Study-level results: TCR clones of tumor origin grew in blood after radiotherapy plus ipilimumab. Increased serum interferon-beta after radiation also reportedly predicted response strongly.

As to this clone: Its antigen is still unknown.

Repertoires were generated with immunoSEQ multiplex PCR, while TCRdb's copy carries only in-frame clones and drops some. The sample carries tens of thousands of clones, roughly 86% recorded once. The study treated chemo-refractory metastatic non-small-cell lung cancer patients with focal radiation plus ipilimumab CTLA-4 blockade. V shed 8 bases and J shed 3 bases, with 11 bases lying between them. Germline-derived CDR1 and CDR2 are MNHNY and SVGAGI (reference sequence). This CDR3 is 12 amino acids long. The clonotype comes from a human donor with non-small cell lung cancer whose response to radiotherapy plus ipilimumab could not be evaluated. The sequenced sample was peripheral blood, obtained from a patient treated with radiotherapy plus ipilimumab. V gene TRBV6-6 combines with J gene TRBJ2-7; D might be TRBD1 (6 bases). The CDR3 sequence is CASRRDNYEQYF. In DNA, the CDR3 is TGTGCCAGCCGCCGGGACAACTACGAGCAGTACTTC.